Shown below are 6 T cell receptor beta chains from a single sample sequenced in a study of cytomegalovirus exposure and HLA in healthy donors. This PCR relied on a set of 60 Vbeta primers and 13 Jbeta primers. Sequenced by immunoSEQ multiplex PCR; TCRdb stores in-frame clones only, minus some. This table holds 96,000 or so clones. Sequences were obtained from PBMCs. The receptors were sampled from a girl aged 5 to 17 in good health and CMV-seropositive.

This sequence joins TRBV19 and TRBJ2-3, with D hard to call. CDR3 length: 11 amino acids. V dropped 8 bases and J dropped 5 bases, with 8 bases sitting between them. CDR1 is LNHDA and CDR2 is SQIVND in the germline V gene (reference sequence). CDR3: CASRYGDTQYF. Written as DNA, the CDR3 is TGTGCCAGTCGCTATGGAGATACGCAGTATTTT.

The chain carries TRBV7-9 and TRBJ2-1; D is uncertain. Germline V gene sequence: CDR1 SEHNR, CDR2 FQNEAQ (reference sequence). The CDR3 loop spans 12 amino acids. Trimming removed 2 bases from V and 8 bases from J, with 7 bases in between. The CDR3 sequence is CASSLLADEQFF. The CDR3 DNA is TGTGCCAGCAGCTTATTAGCTGATGAGCAGTTCTTC.

The rearrangement uses TRBV4-1 and TRBJ2-5, with TRBD2 matching over 11 bases. Germline V gene sequence: CDR1 MGHRA, CDR2 YSYEKL. The CDR3 contains 18 residues. V lost 3 bases to trimming and J lost 1 base; unmatched junction nucleotides: 10. Here the CDR3 DNA reads TGCGCCAGCAGCCACTTCCAGCGGCTAGCGGGGGGCCAAGAGACCCAGTACTTC. Its protein product is CASSHFQRLAGGQETQYF.

The chain uses TRBV6-5 and TRBJ1-2; D call uncertain. The ends were cut back, 6 bases at V and 2 bases at J, with 10 bases in the middle. The CDR3 is made up of 13 amino acids. Germline V gene data show CDR1 as MNHEY and CDR2 as SVGAGI. CDR3 protein: CASRSPGNYGYTF. CDR3 DNA: TGTGCCAGCAGGTCTCCGGGAAACTATGGCTACACCTTC.

The CDR3 loop reads CASSPTGSDRAAYEQYV. DNA for the CDR3: TGTGCCAGCAGCCCCACGGGCTCCGACAGGGCGGCCTACGAGCAGTACGTC. The genes are TRBV14 and TRBJ2-7; TRBD1 aligns across 7 bases. Germline V gene data show CDR1 as SGHDN and CDR2 as FVKESK. CDR3 length equals 17 residues. Losses at the gene ends were 4 bases for V and 2 bases for J; bases not matched to a gene: 14.

V and J are TRBV28 and TRBJ1-1; D perhaps matches TRBD1 (5 bases). The CDR3 consists of 15 residues. Trimming removed 6 bases from V and 3 bases from J, with 17 bases in between. Germline V gives CDR1 MDHEN, CDR2 SYDVKM. CDR3 residues: CASRPNVDRHTEAFF. The DNA of the CDR3 is TGTGCCAGCAGACCCAACGTCGACAGACACACTGAAGCTTTCTTT. The complete variable domain, with remaining parts taken from reference TRBV28 and TRBJ1-1, reads DVKVTQSSRYLVKRTGEKVFLECVQDMDHENMFWYRQDPGLGLRLIYFSYDVKMKEKGDIPEGYSVSREKKERFSLILESASTNQTSMYLCASRPNVDRHTEAFFGQGTRLTVV.